This TCR beta chain stems from a study of blood T cell repertoires in COVID-19. The overall study: PBMCs, B-cell-depleted T cells, or T cells provided the cDNA or gDNA that made up the material.

Trimming stripped 4 bases from V and 4 bases from J, with 11 bases between. This CDR3 has 14 residues. The germline V gene has CDR1 SNHLY and CDR2 FYNNEI. This clone was observed a single time. As handled by the study authors: Amplification of reference gene primers was used by the study to estimate nucleated cell counts. Produced via immunoSEQ multiplex PCR; TCRdb's table is partial and in-frame only. V and J calls and clone size are copied from that table; D and trimming were computed from the DNA. The sample consists of about 490,000 clones, 80% to 90% of them appearing once. The V and J genes are TRBV2 and TRBJ2-1; possible D gene TRBD2, 5 bases. The sample was peripheral blood. This TCR derives from a human donor in a cohort sampled during active COVID-19. The chain's CDR3 is CASSGLAVYNEQFF. The CDR3 DNA sequence: TGTGCCAGCAGTGGGCTAGCCGTTTACAATGAGCAGTTCTTC.